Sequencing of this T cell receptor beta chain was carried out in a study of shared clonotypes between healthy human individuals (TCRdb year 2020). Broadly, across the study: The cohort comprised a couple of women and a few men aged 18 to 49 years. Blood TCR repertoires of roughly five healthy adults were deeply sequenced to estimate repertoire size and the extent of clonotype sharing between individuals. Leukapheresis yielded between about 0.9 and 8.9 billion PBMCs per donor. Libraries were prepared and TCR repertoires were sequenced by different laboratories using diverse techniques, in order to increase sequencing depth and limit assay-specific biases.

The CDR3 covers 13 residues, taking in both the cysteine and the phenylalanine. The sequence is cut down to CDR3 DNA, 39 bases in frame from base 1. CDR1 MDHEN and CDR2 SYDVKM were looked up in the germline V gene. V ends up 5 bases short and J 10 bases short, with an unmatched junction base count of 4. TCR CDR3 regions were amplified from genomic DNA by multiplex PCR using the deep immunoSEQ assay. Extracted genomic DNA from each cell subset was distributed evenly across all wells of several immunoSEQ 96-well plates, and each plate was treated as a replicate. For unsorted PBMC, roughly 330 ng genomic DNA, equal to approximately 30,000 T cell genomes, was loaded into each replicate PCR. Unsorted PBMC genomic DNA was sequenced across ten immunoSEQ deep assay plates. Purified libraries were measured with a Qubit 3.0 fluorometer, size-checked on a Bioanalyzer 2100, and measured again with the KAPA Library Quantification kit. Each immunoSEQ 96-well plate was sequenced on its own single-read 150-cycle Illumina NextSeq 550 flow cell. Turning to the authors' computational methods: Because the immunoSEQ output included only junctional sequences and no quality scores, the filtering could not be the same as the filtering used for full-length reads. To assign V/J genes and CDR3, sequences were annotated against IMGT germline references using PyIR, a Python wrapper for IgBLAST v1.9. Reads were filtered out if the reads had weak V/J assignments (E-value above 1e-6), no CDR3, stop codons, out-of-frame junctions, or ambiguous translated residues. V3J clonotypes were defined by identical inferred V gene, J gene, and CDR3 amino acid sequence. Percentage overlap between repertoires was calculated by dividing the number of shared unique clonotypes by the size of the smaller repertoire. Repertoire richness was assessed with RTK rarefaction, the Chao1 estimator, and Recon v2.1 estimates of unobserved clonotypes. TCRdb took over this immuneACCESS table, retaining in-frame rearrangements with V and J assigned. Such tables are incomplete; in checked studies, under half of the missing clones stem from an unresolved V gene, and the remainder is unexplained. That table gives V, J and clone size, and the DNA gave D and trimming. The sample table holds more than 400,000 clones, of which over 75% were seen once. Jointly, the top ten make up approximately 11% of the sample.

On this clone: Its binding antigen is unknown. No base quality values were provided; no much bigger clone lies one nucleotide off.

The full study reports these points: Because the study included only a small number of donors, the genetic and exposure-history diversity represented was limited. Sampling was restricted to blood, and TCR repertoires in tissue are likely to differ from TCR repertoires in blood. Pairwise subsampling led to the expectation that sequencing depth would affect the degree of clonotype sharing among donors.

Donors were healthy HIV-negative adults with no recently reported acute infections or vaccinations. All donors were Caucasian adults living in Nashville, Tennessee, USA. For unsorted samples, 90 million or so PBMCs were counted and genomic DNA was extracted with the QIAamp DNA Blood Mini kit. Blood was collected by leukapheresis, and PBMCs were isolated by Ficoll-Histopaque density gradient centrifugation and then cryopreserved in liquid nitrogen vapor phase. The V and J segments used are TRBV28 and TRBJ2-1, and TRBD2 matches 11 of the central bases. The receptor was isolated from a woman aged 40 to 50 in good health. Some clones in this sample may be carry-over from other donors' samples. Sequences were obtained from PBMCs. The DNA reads TGTGCCAGCAGTCCCCGACTAGCGGGAGAGCAGTTCTTC. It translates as CASSPRLAGEQFF.